This TCR beta chain derives from a study of post-analysis software for immune sequencing data. About the research overall: Both relapsing-remitting and secondary progressive multiple sclerosis featured among the disease courses, as did progressive-relapsing multiple sclerosis. Notes on the study in general: Among a few TRBV segments more frequent in patients than controls were TRBV5-6, TRBV5-1 and TRBV20-1. F measure showed strong co-clustering of same-batch samples.

cDNA libraries of TCR beta carried unique molecular identifiers. Approximately 0.5 million cDNA molecules were recovered from an input of 1 to 10 million T cells. TCRdb redid the calling of the PCR reads with MiXCR, one entry per CDR3 protein. The top ten hold approximately 0.6% of the sample, which has hundreds of thousands of distinct CDR3 sequences, 25% to 30% seen once. The CDR3 has 12 amino acids. Germline CDR1 and CDR2: DFQATT and SNEGSKA (reference sequence). This clonotype was recorded only once. What it recognizes is unknown. At one of its ends the junction is not consistent with the germline gene, which may arise from a read error.

The material sequenced was blood. The receptor comes from a girl aged 10 to 17 with multiple sclerosis. The chain links TRBV20-1 to TRBJ2-1; no reliable D call. CDR3 bases: TGCAGGGCTAGGGCAGGACCCGGAGAGCAGTTCTTC. Its protein is CRARAGPGEQFF.